The 21 T cell receptor beta chains presented below share a single source sample, sequenced in a study of blood T cell repertoires in COVID-19. Here immunoSEQ multiplex PCR was the method, and the copy in TCRdb shows in-frame clones only, minus some. The sample lists approximately 100,000 clones, 85% to 95% occurring once. Material: peripheral blood. The source of these receptors is a man aged 50 or older with active COVID-19.

The chain employs TRBV6-5 and TRBJ2-7, with 10 bases identical to TRBD1. The CDR3 loop spans 15 amino acids. The V and J ends lost 5 bases and 2 bases, in that order; junction bases with no gene match: 6. Per the germline V gene, CDR1 is MNHEY and CDR2 is SVGAGI. DNA of the CDR3: TGTGCCAGCAGTCGACAGGGGGCAAGTCCCTACGAGCAGTACTTC. Protein sequence: CASSRQGASPYEQYF.

The CDR3 nucleotides read TGTGCCAGCAGTTCCCCGAGGACTAGCGGGAGTTACGAGCAGTACTTC. Translation gives CASSSPRTSGSYEQYF. The rearrangement uses TRBV6-5 and TRBJ2-7; 13 bases fit TRBD2. The CDR3 consists of 16 residues. The germline V gene encodes CDR1 MNHEY and CDR2 SVGAGI. V was clipped by 4 bases and J by 4 bases; unmatched bases: 7.

The DNA of the CDR3 is TGTGCCTGGAGTCTCGGGGGGGCGGAAAATGAGCAGTTCTTC. It translates to CAWSLGGAENEQFF. This rearrangement joins TRBV30 to TRBJ2-1; 8 bases agree with TRBD2. This CDR3 is 14 amino acids long. Looked up from germline, CDR1 is GTSNPN and CDR2 is SVGIG (reference sequence). The J segment lost 7 bases and the V segment lost 2 bases, leaving 7 bases of the junction unmatched.

The chain links TRBV11-2 to TRBJ1-6; 8 bases line up with TRBD1. The CDR3 contains 14 residues. V was pared by 5 bases and J by 10 bases, with 7 bases of the junction left unmatched. Germline V gives CDR1 SGHAT, CDR2 FQNNGV. CDR3 DNA: TGTGCCAGCAGCGGTGACAGGGGTTGGTCACCCCTCCACTTT. Protein product: CASSGDRGWSPLHF.

The chain has TRBV7-8 and TRBJ2-7; 8 nucleotides match TRBD2. The CDR3 is 14 amino acids. J lost 4 bases, V lost 2 bases, and 4 bases had no gene match. Germline loops: CDR1 SGHVS, CDR2 FQNEAQ. In DNA form, the CDR3 reads TGTGCCAGCAGCTTAAGCGGGAGCGGGTACGAGCAGTACTTC. Amino acids: CASSLSGSGYEQYF. The whole variable domain, filled in from reference TRBV7-8 and TRBJ2-7, reads GAGVSQSPRYKVAKRGQDVALRCDPISGHVSLFWYQQALGQGPEFLTYFQNEAQLDKSGLPSDRFFAERPEGSVSTLKIQRTQQEDSAVYLCASSLSGSGYEQYFGPGTRLTVT.

This sequence joins TRBV29-1 and TRBJ2-3, with D maybe TRBD1 (6 bases). CDR1 is SQVTM, CDR2 ANQGSEA, per germline. Trimming shortened V by 5 bases and J by 3 bases, and 6 bases separated the two germline ends. The CDR3 consists of 11 residues. The CDR3 protein is CSVTGTDTQYF. DNA of the CDR3: TGCAGCGTTACAGGGACAGATACGCAGTATTTT.

The chain recombines TRBV7-9 with TRBJ2-2; 7 bases are a match to TRBD1. Germline assignment: CDR1 SEHNR and CDR2 FQNEAQ (reference sequence). Trimming removed 6 bases from V and 6 bases from J; junction bases left unmatched: 4. The CDR3 totals 13 residues. The CDR3 loop reads CASRQGPAGELFF. The DNA of the CDR3 is TGTGCCAGCAGACAGGGGCCGGCCGGGGAGCTGTTTTTT.

This rearrangement joins TRBV28 to TRBJ1-2; 10 nucleotides agree with TRBD1. In germline, CDR1 is MDHEN, CDR2 SYDVKM. V was pared by 6 bases and J by 8 bases, with 12 bases of the junction left unmatched. This CDR3 has 15 amino acids. This chain's CDR3 is CASSWGAGTGVGYTF. CDR3 in DNA: TGTGCCAGCAGCTGGGGTGCCGGGACAGGGGTCGGCTACACCTTC.

V and J are TRBV28 and TRBJ2-7; TRBD2 matches 9 bases. The germline V gene encodes CDR1 MDHEN and CDR2 SYDVKM. This CDR3 has 14 amino acids. Unmatched junction bases numbered 8, after V lost 5 bases and J lost 6 bases. The CDR3 spells CASSLAGLISEQYF. The DNA of the CDR3 is TGTGCCAGCAGTCTAGCGGGATTAATCAGCGAGCAGTACTTC.

This CDR3 reads CASSREGVLAYNEQFF. Written as DNA, the CDR3 is TGCGCCAGCAGCCGGGAGGGGGTCCTCGCCTACAATGAGCAGTTCTTC. The chain joins TRBV5-1 to TRBJ2-1; TRBD2 matches 8 bases. The germline V gene has CDR1 SGHRS and CDR2 YFSETQ. Trimming at V came to 4 bases and at J to 2 bases, leaving 8 bases not matched to a gene. The CDR3 loop spans 16 amino acids.

The J gene is TRBJ2-1, the V gene TRBV15; 7 bases align to TRBD2. Germline trimming cut 2 bases from V and 4 bases from J; bases unmatched to any gene: 8. CDR3 size: 16 residues. CDR1 is LNHNV, CDR2 YYDKDF, per germline (reference sequence). The CDR3 sequence: CATSRRREALYNEQFF. CDR3 in DNA: TGTGCCACCAGCAGAAGACGGGAGGCCTTATACAATGAGCAGTTCTTC.

The chain employs TRBV30 and TRBJ2-1; TRBD2 agrees at 9 bases. The CDR3 has 15 residues. Germline trimming cut 4 bases from V and 6 bases from J; bases unmatched to any gene: 10. CDR1 and CDR2 from the germline V gene are GTSNPN and SVGIG (reference sequence). CDR3 nucleotide sequence: TGTGCCTGGACAAGGCGAGCGGGAGGCGGCAATGAGCAGTTCTTC. Protein sequence: CAWTRRAGGGNEQFF.

J is TRBJ1-5 and V is TRBV10-1; possibly TRBD1 for D (6 bases). Trimming cost V 2 bases and J 9 bases, with 14 bases left between them. Germline V gives CDR1 WNHNN, CDR2 SYGVQD (reference sequence). This CDR3 contains 14 residues. CDR3 bases: TGCGCCAGCAGTGAGCGGGCGGGAGGGGGGCCCCAGCATTTT. It is translated as CASSERAGGGPQHF.

The J gene is TRBJ2-7, the V gene TRBV30; D not resolved. Deletions cut 4 bases from V and 3 bases from J, with 16 bases between. CDR3 size: 14 residues. Per the germline V gene, CDR1 is GTSNPN and CDR2 is SVGIG (reference sequence). CDR3 sequence: CAWKYADLNYEQYF. The CDR3 DNA follows: TGTGCCTGGAAGTACGCAGACTTAAACTACGAGCAGTACTTC.

CDR3 loop: CASSESRGIMNTEAFF. DNA for the CDR3: TGTGCCAGCAGTGAATCGAGGGGGATCATGAACACTGAAGCTTTCTTT. The V call is TRBV25-1, the J call TRBJ1-1; D may be TRBD1 (6 bases). The CDR3 extends over 16 amino acids. Germline CDR1 and CDR2: MGHDK and SYGVNS. Trimming took 1 base from V and 0 from J, leaving 12 bases between them.

The CDR3 nucleotides read TGTGCCAGTAGTAACACAGGGGACACTGAAGCTTTCTTT. Its protein product is CASSNTGDTEAFF. The rearrangement uses TRBV19 and TRBJ1-1; TRBD1 agrees at 7 bases. The CDR3 consists of 13 residues. Looked up from germline, CDR1 is LNHDA and CDR2 is SQIVND (reference sequence). The ends lost 4 bases at V and 3 bases at J; junction bases unmatched: 2.

This sequence joins TRBV3-1 (or the pseudogene TRBV3-2) and TRBJ1-1; 7 nucleotides align to TRBD1. Trimming cost V 4 bases and J 2 bases; bases outside gene matches: 19. This CDR3 is built from 19 residues. Germline CDR1 LGHDT, CDR2 YNNKEL (reference sequence). Written as DNA, the CDR3 is TGTGCCAGCAGCCCTCGAGGGACAGTCCTCGAGAGGGGTAACACTGAAGCTTTCTTT. This gives the protein CASSPRGTVLERGNTEAFF.

This chain links TRBV28 with TRBJ1-2, with 7 bases matching TRBD1. V gave up 3 bases and J gave up 7 bases; unmatched junction bases: 8. This CDR3 has 14 residues. CDR1 is MDHEN and CDR2 is SYDVKM in the germline V gene. The CDR3 is CASSLGNRQGGYTF. Here the CDR3 DNA reads TGTGCCAGCAGTTTGGGCAACAGACAGGGTGGCTACACCTTC.

The rearrangement uses TRBV4-1 and TRBJ1-4; D unclear. Germline CDR1 reads MGHRA; CDR2 reads YSYEKL. V was pared by 0 bases and J by 5 bases, with 7 bases between. This CDR3 comprises 14 residues. CDR3: CASSQDLLNEKLFF. The DNA for the CDR3 is TGCGCCAGCAGCCAAGATCTTTTAAATGAAAAACTGTTTTTT.

This chain joins TRBV12-3 or TRBV12-4 and TRBJ2-1; TRBD1 is a possible D gene (6 bases). This CDR3 region has 12 residues. V gave up 7 bases and J gave up 5 bases, with 9 bases separating them. The CDR3 protein is CASNRDDNEQFF. As DNA, the CDR3 is TGTGCCAGCAACAGGGACGACAATGAGCAGTTCTTC.

This chain joins TRBV24-1 and TRBJ2-1; 8 nucleotides align to TRBD1. Germline-derived CDR1 and CDR2 are KGHDR and SFDVKD. The V gene end was trimmed by 4 bases and the J gene end by 8 bases; junction bases not matched to a gene: 6. CDR3 size: 14 residues. The CDR3 DNA reads as TGTGCCACCAGTGACCCCAGGGGGCGGGATGAGCAGTTCTTC. It specifies CATSDPRGRDEQFF.